This T cell receptor beta chain appears in the sequencing data of a study of T-cell reconstitution after alpha-beta-depleted transplantation in children. Germline-derived CDR1 and CDR2 are MNHEY and SVGAGI. This CDR3 contains 15 residues. Between the trimmed V and J ends, which lost 2 bases and 3 bases, there was a span of 14 bases. Study-wide results and limits: The main origin of T-cell counts and diversity one year after transplant was newly produced T cells.

This clonotype was detected many times. What it binds is unknown. TCRbeta library preparation incorporated unique molecular identifiers. TCRdb reanalysed the PCR reads using MiXCR and keeps one entry per CDR3 protein. The sample has 250,000 or so distinct CDR3 sequences, roughly 8% seen once. The J gene is TRBJ2-7, the V gene TRBV6-5; possibly TRBD1 for D (6 bases). The sequence was collected from a male patient younger than 18 who had a stem cell transplant for acute lymphoblastic leukemia, so the T cells may come from the graft donor. Source: PBMCs, mostly from graft donor cells, taken 180 days after TCRalphabeta/CD19-depleted stem cell transplant. DNA for the CDR3: TGTGCCAGCAGTTACGGACAGCCCAACTTCTACGAGCAGTACTTC. Protein sequence: CASSYGQPNFYEQYF.